This TCR beta chain was identified in a study of breast tumors, draining lymph nodes, adjacent tissues (dated by TCRdb to 2016 to 2017). For context, the study as a whole: TCR beta repertoires were compared across tumor, adjacent nontumor tissue and axillary lymph nodes obtained from breast cancer patients. In human breast cancer, the study set out to assess how tumor, surrounding tissue and draining lymph node repertoires relate to one another and whether T cells might be exchanged between them. Summary of the overall study and its limitations: Tumor T-cell repertoires showed less diversity than lymph node repertoires and more diversity than nontumor tissue repertoires, and tumor T-cell repertoires showed preferential V and J gene usage. The study presented the conclusion that tumor T cells originate in lymph nodes as consistent with a hypothesis, not as something directly demonstrated. The data were considered consistent with most tumor T cells being derived from the lymph node and subsequently expanding within tumor tissue. Tumor and nontumor tissue repertoires were significantly more similar in luminal-like than in basal-like breast cancer.

The sequencer was an Illumina HiSeq 2000. Multiplex PCR amplification was used to generate the TCR beta chain libraries. The amplified TCR beta chain products were analyzed by high-throughput sequencing. TCRdb reanalyzed the raw reads on its own, using fastp at Q25 for trimming and MiXCR for clone calling, and kept in-frame beta chains. Entries that share a CDR3 protein sequence are merged under the most common genes and DNA. This sample is represented by some 97,000 distinct CDR3 sequences; less than 25% of them were singletons. In total, the top ten clones hold 1% to 1.5% of the sample. The CDR3 starts with the cysteine, ends with the phenylalanine, and has 15 residues. The sequence is cut down to CDR3 DNA, 45 bases in frame from base 1. From the germline V gene, CDR1 is MNHNS and CDR2 is SASEGT. A distance of 13 bases separates the germline ends of V and J, which lose 3 bases and 4 bases respectively.

With regard to this clonotype: Its antigen has not been determined. Base-call qualities are not available, and no considerably larger clone is one nucleotide away.

Lymph node samples came from the axillary draining lymph nodes of breast cancer patients. This clonotype was sampled from a female donor with breast cancer. Some clones in this sample may be carry-over from other donors' samples. Sequenced: axillary lymph node tissue. The sequence is built from TRBV6-1 and TRBJ1-5; there is no confident call for the D gene. At the DNA level, the sequence is TGTGCCAGCAGTGATCGGCAGGCCTCAAATCAGCCCCAGCATTTT. This translates into CASSDRQASNQPQHF.